The 8 T cell receptor beta chains below were found in one sample sequenced in a study of monozygotic twins with inflammatory bowel disease. TCRdb re-called the 5' RACE reads; every CDR3 protein appears as one record, without DNA. Recorded for this sample: around 47,000 distinct CDR3 sequences. Material: blood. Source of these receptors: a human donor with ulcerative colitis or Crohn's disease, or a healthy co-twin of an affected twin (not recorded which).

The chain couples TRBV11-2 to TRBJ2-3; TCRdb proposes TRBD1, but this gene call is untestable without DNA. Germline lookup yields CDR1 SGHAT and CDR2 FQNNGV. The length of the CDR3 is 14 residues. The CDR3 is CASSRDRPPDTQYF.

The gene calls are TRBV6-1 and TRBJ1-1; TCRdb picks TRBD1, but there is no DNA to check that call. This CDR3 is 15 amino acids long. Looked up from germline, CDR1 is MNHNS and CDR2 is SASEGT. The CDR3 reads CASRKNRQINTEAFF.

This chain links TRBV4-3 with TRBJ2-3; the TRBD2 assignment by TCRdb is unverifiable without DNA. CDR1 is LGHNA and CDR2 is YSLEER in the germline V gene. There are 16 residues in the CDR3. CDR3 in amino acids: CASSQDASGGAYTQYF.

This rearrangement joins TRBV15 to TRBJ2-4; TCRdb's D gene call, TRBD2, goes unchecked for lack of DNA. This CDR3 contains 17 residues. Germline V gene data show CDR1 as LNHNV and CDR2 as YYDKDF (reference sequence). CDR3 loop: CATSRGGQTVAKNIQYF.

The J gene is TRBJ1-2, the V gene TRBV4-1; the TCRdb call, TRBD1, lacks DNA for checking. This CDR3 spans 16 amino acids. Germline CDR1 reads MGHRA; CDR2 reads YSYEKL. CDR3 sequence: CASSQLGQGHNYGYTF.

The V gene is TRBV6-2 or TRBV6-3, the J gene TRBJ1-4. Germline values: CDR1 MNHEY, CDR2 SVGEGT. This CDR3 comprises 13 residues. The CDR3: CASSYDPGEKLFF.

The V and J genes are TRBV29-1 and TRBJ2-3; the D gene TCRdb calls, TRBD1, cannot be checked with no DNA. The germline CDR1 and CDR2 sequences are SQVTM and ANQGSEA. This CDR3 comprises 15 residues. This CDR3 reads CSAGDTSHPTDTQYF.

V and J are TRBV5-6 and TRBJ2-1; the TCRdb D gene call, TRBD2, has no DNA to confirm it. Germline V CDR1 and CDR2: SGHDT, YYEEEE. The CDR3 length is 17 residues. The CDR3 region is CASSLSGGLAGGNEQFF.